This TCR beta chain is from a study of CXCR3-negative and CXCR3-positive naive CD8 T cells. Whole-study findings and limits: Much lower diversity was found in memory CD8+ cells, while both naive subsets had comparably high diversity. Partly lower CXCR3 expression followed cryopreservation, and most assays relied on fresh PBMCs. For CXCR3-positive naive cells, TRB CDR3s were more hydrophobic than those of CXCR3-negative naive cells. Naive cells used TRBV-TRBJ genes in much the same way whether CXCR3-negative or CXCR3-positive; memory cells did not.

Among CD8+ T cells, naive ones were CD45RO-CCR7+CD27+CD95-. Germline V gene sequence: CDR1 SGHVS, CDR2 FQNEAQ. The CDR3 totals 22 residues. cDNA libraries for TRB were generated by 5' RACE incorporating UMI labels. With the 5' RACE reads reprocessed, TCRdb shows one record per CDR3 protein and no DNA. The sample data list over 150,000 distinct CDR3 sequences. As concerns this clonotype: Antigen unknown.

The sequencing input was naive CXCR3+ CD8+ T cells from blood. Subset meaning: CD45RO-CCR7+CD27+CD95- naive CD8+ T cells expressing CXCR3 (TNR3+). The receptor's source is a human donor in good health. Some clones in this sample may be carry-over from other donors' samples. The V call is TRBV7-8, the J call TRBJ1-4; TCRdb designates TRBD1, a call that cannot be tested without DNA. CDR3 amino acids: CASSSTHPGQAELGRTNEKLFF.